Below, 9 T cell receptor beta chains from the same sample are listed, as sequenced in a study of cytomegalovirus exposure and HLA in healthy donors (dated 2017 in TCRdb). The library was obtained by the immunoSEQ multiplex PCR assay. For the multiplex PCR, a mixture combining 60 forward primers for TCR Vbeta segments and 13 reverse primers for TCR Jbeta segments was used. TCRdb obtained this table from immuneACCESS and retained in-frame rearrangements with V and J assigned. These tables miss some clones; where compared with another copy, unresolved V genes account for less than half of the shortfall, and the remainder is unexplained. For this sample there are about 250,000 clones; approximately 91% appear just once. The top ten clones comprise 1.5% to 2% of the sample. Sequenced: PBMCs. The receptors here all came from a girl aged 2-10 years in good health and CMV-seronegative.

The rearrangement uses TRBV5-1 and TRBJ2-5, with D possibly being TRBD1 (6 bases). Per germline, CDR1 SGHRS and CDR2 YFSETQ. CDR3 size: 16 residues. V was cut by 3 bases and J by 1 base, with 16 bases left in between. The CDR3 sequence: CASSSSDRSPQETQYF. DNA of the CDR3: TGCGCCAGCAGCTCCTCAGACAGGTCCCCCCAAGAGACCCAGTACTTC.

In nucleotides, the CDR3 is TGCAGCGTTCAGCGGGGGGCCGGAAACACCGGGGAGCTGTTTTTT. This sequence encodes CSVQRGAGNTGELFF. This chain joins TRBV29-1 and TRBJ2-2; 9 bases fit TRBD2. The CDR3 length is 15 residues. Germline V gene lookup returns CDR1 SQVTM and CDR2 ANQGSEA. The V gene end was trimmed by 5 bases and the J gene end by 2 bases; junction bases not matched to a gene: 6.

This chain uses TRBV15 with TRBJ2-7; D gene unclear. CDR1 and CDR2 from the germline V gene are LNHNV and YYDKDF (reference sequence). Between the trimmed V and J ends, which lost 3 bases and 2 bases, there was a span of 5 bases. The CDR3 runs 12 residues. CDR3 nucleotide sequence: TGTGCCACCAGCAGCGCTACCTACGAGCAGTACTTC. Its translation is CATSSATYEQYF.

This chain connects TRBV14 to TRBJ2-1; 11 bases map to TRBD2. J lost 7 bases, V lost 6 bases, and 5 bases had no gene match. The length of the CDR3 is 14 residues. CDR1 and CDR2 (germline): SGHDN, FVKESK. CDR3 DNA: TGTGCCAGCAGTTCTACTAGCGGGAGTAATGAGCAGTTCTTC. Translation gives CASSSTSGSNEQFF.

The gene calls are TRBV4-1 and TRBJ1-6, with no clear D. CDR3 length equals 15 residues. Per the germline V gene, CDR1 is MGHRA and CDR2 is YSYEKL. The germline V and J ends were trimmed by 0 bases and 9 bases, with 12 bases remaining between them. For the CDR3, the DNA is TGCGCCAGCAGCCAAGATCGGGGTCTAACTTCACCCCTCCACTTT. Translated, it gives CASSQDRGLTSPLHF.

The CDR3 region has the DNA TGTGCCAGCAGTTTACCCACTAGCGGGGGAACCTACGAGCAGTACTTC. It encodes CASSLPTSGGTYEQYF. The chain couples TRBV28 to TRBJ2-7; 11 positions match TRBD2. Trimming removed 2 bases from V and 2 bases from J; junction bases left unmatched: 5. Germline V gives CDR1 MDHEN, CDR2 SYDVKM. This CDR3 is built from 16 residues.

V is TRBV7-2 and J is TRBJ2-1; 12 positions agree with TRBD2. With 4 bases clipped from V and 9 bases from J, the junction kept 7 bases outside the gene matches. The CDR3 consists of 15 residues. Germline V gene lookup returns CDR1 SGHTA and CDR2 FQGNSA. CDR3 sequence reads: CASSSPGLAGLEQFF. The CDR3 DNA sequence: TGTGCCAGCAGCTCACCAGGACTAGCGGGGCTTGAGCAGTTCTTC.

CDR3 bases: TGCGCCAGCAGCCGCCTTTTAGCGGAGGTGAGGGAGACCCAGTACTTC. Its protein is CASSRLLAEVRETQYF. V and J are TRBV4-1 and TRBJ2-5; TRBD2 might be the D (6 bases). There are 16 residues in the CDR3. V lost 4 bases and J lost 5, with 20 bases in between. CDR1 MGHRA and CDR2 YSYEKL come from the germline V gene.

This clone was found a few times. V usage is TRBV6-1 and J usage is TRBJ2-5, with D perhaps TRBD1 (5 bases). Trimming left V 7 bases short and J 2 bases short, with 11 bases between. CDR1 is MNHNS and CDR2 is SASEGT in the germline V gene. The CDR3 extends over 13 amino acids. The DNA for the CDR3 is TGTGCCAGCAAATGGCCAGGGCAAGAGACCCAGTACTTC. Residues: CASKWPGQETQYF.